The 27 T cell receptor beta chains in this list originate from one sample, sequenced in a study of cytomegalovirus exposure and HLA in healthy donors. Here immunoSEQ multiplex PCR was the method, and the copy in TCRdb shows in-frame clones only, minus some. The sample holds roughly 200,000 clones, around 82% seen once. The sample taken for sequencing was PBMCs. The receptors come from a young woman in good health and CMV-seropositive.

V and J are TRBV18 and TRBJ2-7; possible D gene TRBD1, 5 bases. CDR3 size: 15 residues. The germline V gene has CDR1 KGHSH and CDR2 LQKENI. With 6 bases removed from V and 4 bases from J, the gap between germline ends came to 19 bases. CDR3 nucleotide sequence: TGTGCCAGCTCGATCACGGTCCCCAGGGAATACGAGCAGTACTTC. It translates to CASSITVPREYEQYF.

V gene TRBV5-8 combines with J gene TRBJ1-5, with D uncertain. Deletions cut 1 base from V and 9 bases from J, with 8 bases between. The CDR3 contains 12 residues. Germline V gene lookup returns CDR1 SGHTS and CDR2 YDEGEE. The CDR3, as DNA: TGTGCCAGCAGCTTGTGGGGAGGGCCCCAGCATTTT. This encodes CASSLWGGPQHF.

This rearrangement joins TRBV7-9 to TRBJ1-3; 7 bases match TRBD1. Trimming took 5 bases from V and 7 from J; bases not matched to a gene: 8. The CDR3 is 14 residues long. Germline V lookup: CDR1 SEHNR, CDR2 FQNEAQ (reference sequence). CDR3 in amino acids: CASSAQRGRNTIYF. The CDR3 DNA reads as TGTGCCAGCAGCGCGCAGAGGGGGCGGAACACCATATATTTT.

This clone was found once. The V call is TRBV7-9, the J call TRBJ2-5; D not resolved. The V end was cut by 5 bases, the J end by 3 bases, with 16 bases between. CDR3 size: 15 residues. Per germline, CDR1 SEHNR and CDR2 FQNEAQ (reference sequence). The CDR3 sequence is CASSLAASGKETQYF. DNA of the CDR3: TGTGCCAGCAGCCTTGCGGCGTCCGGAAAAGAGACCCAGTACTTC.

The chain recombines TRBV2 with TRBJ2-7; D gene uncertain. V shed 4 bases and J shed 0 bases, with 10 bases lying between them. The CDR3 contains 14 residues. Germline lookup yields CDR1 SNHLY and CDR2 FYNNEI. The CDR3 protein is CASSGRHPSYEQYF. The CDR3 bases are TGTGCCAGCAGTGGGCGGCACCCCTCCTACGAGCAGTACTTC.

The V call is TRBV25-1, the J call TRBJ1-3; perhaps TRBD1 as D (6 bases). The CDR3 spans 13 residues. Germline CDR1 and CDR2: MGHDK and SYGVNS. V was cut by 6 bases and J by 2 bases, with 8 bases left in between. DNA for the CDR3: TGTGCCAGCAGCAGGGGCCCTGGAAACACCATATATTTT. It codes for CASSRGPGNTIYF. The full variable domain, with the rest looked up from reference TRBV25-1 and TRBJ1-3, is EADIYQTPRYLVIGTGKKITLECSQTMGHDKMYWYQQDPGMELHLIHYSYGVNSTEKGDLSSESTVSRIRTEHFPLTLESARPSHTSQYLCASSRGPGNTIYFGEGSWLTVV.

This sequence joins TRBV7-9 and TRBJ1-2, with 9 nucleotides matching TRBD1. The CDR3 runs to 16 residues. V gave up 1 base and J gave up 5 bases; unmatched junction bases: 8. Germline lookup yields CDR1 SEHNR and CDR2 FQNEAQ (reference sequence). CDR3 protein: CASSLVIQGARYGYTF. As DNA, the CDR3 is TGTGCCAGCAGCTTAGTTATACAGGGGGCGCGTTATGGCTACACCTTC.

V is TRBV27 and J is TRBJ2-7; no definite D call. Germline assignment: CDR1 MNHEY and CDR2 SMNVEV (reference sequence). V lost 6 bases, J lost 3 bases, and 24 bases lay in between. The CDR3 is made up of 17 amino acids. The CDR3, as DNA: TGTGCCAGCAGATCACGGTTCTTTGCGTATACCAACTACGAGCAGTACTTC. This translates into CASRSRFFAYTNYEQYF.

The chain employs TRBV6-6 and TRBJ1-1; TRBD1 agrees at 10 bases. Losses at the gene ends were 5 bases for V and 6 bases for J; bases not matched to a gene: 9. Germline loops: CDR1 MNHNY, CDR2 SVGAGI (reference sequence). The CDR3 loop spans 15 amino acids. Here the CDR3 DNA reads TGTGCCAGCAGTCCGGGACAGGGGCGATATGCTGAAGCTTTCTTT. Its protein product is CASSPGQGRYAEAFF.

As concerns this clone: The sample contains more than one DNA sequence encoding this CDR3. CDR3 bases: TGTGCCAGTAGTACGAGTGGGAGCTCCTACGAGCAGTACTTC. Translated: CASSTSGSSYEQYF. This chain links TRBV19 with TRBJ2-7, with D tentatively TRBD2 (5 bases). Germline loops: CDR1 LNHDA, CDR2 SQIVND (reference sequence). The CDR3 covers 14 residues. V shed 4 bases and J shed 0 bases, with 10 bases lying between them.

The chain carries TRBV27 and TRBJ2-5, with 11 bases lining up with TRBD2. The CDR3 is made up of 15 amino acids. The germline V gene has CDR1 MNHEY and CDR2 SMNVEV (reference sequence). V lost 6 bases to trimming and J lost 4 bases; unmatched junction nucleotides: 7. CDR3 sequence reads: CASSLTSGGLETQYF. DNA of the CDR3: TGTGCCAGCAGCTTAACTAGCGGGGGTTTAGAGACCCAGTACTTC.

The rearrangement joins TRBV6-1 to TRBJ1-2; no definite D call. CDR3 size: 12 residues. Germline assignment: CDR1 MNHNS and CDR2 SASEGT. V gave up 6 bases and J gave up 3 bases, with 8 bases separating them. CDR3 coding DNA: TGTGCCAGCAGGGCTAGCCACTATGGCTACACCTTC. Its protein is CASRASHYGYTF.

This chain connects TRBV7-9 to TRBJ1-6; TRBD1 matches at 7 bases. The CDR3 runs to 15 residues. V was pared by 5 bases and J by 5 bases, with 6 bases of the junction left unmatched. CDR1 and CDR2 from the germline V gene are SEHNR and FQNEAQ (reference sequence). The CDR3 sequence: CASSPTGQDNSPLHF. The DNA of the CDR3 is TGTGCCAGCAGCCCCACAGGACAGGATAATTCACCCCTCCACTTT.

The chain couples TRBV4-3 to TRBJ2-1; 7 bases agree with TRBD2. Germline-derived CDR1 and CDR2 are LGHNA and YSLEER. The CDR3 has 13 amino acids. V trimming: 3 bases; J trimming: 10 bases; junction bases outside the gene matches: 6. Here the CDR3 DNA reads TGCGCCAGCAGCCACGGACTAGTGTACGAGCAGTTCTTC. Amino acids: CASSHGLVYEQFF.

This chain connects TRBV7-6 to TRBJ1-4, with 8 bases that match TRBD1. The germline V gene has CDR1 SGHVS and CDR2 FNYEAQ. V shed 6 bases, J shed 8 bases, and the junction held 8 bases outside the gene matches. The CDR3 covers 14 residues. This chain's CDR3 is CASRPDRGEEKLFF. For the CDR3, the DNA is TGTGCCAGCAGACCTGACAGGGGTGAAGAAAAACTGTTTTTT.

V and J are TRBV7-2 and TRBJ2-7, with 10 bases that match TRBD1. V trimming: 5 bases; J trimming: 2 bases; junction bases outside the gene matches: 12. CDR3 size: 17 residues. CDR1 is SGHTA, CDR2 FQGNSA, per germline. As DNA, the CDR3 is TGTGCCAGCAGCCAGGACAGGGGGATAATCGGGACCTACGAGCAGTACTTC. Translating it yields CASSQDRGIIGTYEQYF.

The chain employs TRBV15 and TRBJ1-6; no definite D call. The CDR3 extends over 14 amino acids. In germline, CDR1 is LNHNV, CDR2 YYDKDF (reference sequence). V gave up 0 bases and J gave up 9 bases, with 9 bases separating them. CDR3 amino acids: CATSRDHSASPLHF. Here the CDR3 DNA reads TGTGCCACCAGCAGAGATCACAGTGCTTCACCCCTCCACTTT.

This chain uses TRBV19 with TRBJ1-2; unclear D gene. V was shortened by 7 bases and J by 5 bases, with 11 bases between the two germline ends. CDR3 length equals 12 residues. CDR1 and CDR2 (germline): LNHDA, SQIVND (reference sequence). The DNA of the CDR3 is TGTGCCAGTAACTTTCCGCCTTATGGCTACACCTTC. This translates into CASNFPPYGYTF.

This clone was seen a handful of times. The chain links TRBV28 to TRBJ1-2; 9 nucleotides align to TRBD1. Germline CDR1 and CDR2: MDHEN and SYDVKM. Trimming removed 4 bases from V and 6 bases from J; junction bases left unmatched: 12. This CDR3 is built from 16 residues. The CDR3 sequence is CASSSIGDRVINGYTF. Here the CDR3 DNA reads TGTGCCAGCAGTTCAATAGGGGACAGGGTCATCAATGGCTACACCTTC.

CDR3 in DNA: TGTGCCAGCAGCTTCTCAGTAGCGGGGGCCTCAACCGGGGAGCTGTTTTTT. Amino acid sequence: CASSFSVAGASTGELFF. The V and J genes are TRBV7-9 and TRBJ2-2; 9 bases are a match to TRBD2. The trim removed 3 bases at V and 5 bases at J, leaving 10 bases unmatched. The CDR3 has 17 residues. CDR1 SEHNR and CDR2 FQNEAQ come from the germline V gene (reference sequence). Looking up the rest from reference TRBV7-9 and TRBJ2-2 gives the full variable domain: DTGVSQNPRHKITKRGQNVTFRCDPISEHNRLYWYRQTLGQGPEFLTYFQNEAQLEKSRLLSDRFSAERPKGSFSTLEIQRTEQGDSAMYLCASSFSVAGASTGELFFGEGSRLTVL.

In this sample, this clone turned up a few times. The CDR3 here is CASSFQQGRTETQYF. CDR3 sequence (DNA): TGCGCCAGCAGCTTCCAGCAGGGGCGCACGGAGACCCAGTACTTC. V gene TRBV5-1 combines with J gene TRBJ2-5, with D tentatively TRBD1 (6 bases). The length of the CDR3 is 15 residues. The germline V gene encodes CDR1 SGHRS and CDR2 YFSETQ. V lost 2 bases, J lost 5 bases, and 16 bases lay in between.

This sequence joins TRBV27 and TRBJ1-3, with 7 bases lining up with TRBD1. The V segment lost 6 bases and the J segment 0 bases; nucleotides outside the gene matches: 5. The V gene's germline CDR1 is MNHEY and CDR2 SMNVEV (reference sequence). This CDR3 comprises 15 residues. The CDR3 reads CASRRTGFSGNTIYF. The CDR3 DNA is TGTGCCAGCAGAAGGACAGGCTTCTCTGGAAACACCATATATTTT.

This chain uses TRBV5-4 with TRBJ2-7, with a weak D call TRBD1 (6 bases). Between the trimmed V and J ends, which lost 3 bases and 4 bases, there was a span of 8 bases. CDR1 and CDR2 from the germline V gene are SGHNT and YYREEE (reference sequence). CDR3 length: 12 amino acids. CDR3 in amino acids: CASSSTGYEQYF. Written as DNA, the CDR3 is TGTGCCAGCAGCTCCACAGGGTACGAGCAGTACTTC.

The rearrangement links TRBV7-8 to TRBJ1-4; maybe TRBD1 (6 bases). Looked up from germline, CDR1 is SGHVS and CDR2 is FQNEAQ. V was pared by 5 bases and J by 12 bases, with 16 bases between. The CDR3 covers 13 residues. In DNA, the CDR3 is TGTGCCAGCAGCGTACCGGACAGCCAGGAACTGTTTTTT. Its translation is CASSVPDSQELFF. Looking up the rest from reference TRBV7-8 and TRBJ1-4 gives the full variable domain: GAGVSQSPRYKVAKRGQDVALRCDPISGHVSLFWYQQALGQGPEFLTYFQNEAQLDKSGLPSDRFFAERPEGSVSTLKIQRTQQEDSAVYLCASSVPDSQELFFGSGTQLSVL.

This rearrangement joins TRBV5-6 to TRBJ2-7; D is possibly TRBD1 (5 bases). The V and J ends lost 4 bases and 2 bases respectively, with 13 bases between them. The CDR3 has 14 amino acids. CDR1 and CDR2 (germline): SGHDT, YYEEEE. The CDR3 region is CASSRAGKTYEQYF. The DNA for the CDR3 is TGTGCCAGCAGCCGGGCAGGGAAGACCTACGAGCAGTACTTC.

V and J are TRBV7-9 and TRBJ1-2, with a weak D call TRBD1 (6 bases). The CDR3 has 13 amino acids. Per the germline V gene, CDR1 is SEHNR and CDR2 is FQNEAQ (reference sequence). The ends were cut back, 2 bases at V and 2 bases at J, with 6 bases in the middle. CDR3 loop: CASSLQGNYGYTF. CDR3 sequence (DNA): TGTGCCAGCAGCTTACAGGGGAACTATGGCTACACCTTC.

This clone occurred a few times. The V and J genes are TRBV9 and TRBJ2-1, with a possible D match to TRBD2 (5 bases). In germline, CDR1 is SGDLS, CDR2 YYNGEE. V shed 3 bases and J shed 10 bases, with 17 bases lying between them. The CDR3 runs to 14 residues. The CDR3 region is CASSGGGEGSEQFF. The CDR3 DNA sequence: TGTGCCAGCAGCGGGGGTGGAGAGGGATCGGAGCAGTTCTTC.